This entry features one T cell receptor beta chain sequence. The antigen it recognizes is unknown. Base qualities are not provided; no much larger clone lies one nucleotide away. This record comes from a study of blood T cell repertoires in COVID-19 (dated by TCRdb to the early 2020s). In terms of the full investigation: Collaborator samples came from the United States, Italy and Spain and covered acute and convalescent phases of COVID-19. Where available, HLA class I and class II types were taken from metadata supplied by the sample provider and were not determined by assay-based typing. Nearly every sample came with metadata listing a de-identified subject ID, COVID-19 status, age in years and sex. The material from the prospective study consisted of cDNA or gDNA derived from T cells, B-cell-depleted T cells, or PBMCs. Samples came from the ongoing ImmuneRACE study (first 160 participants) plus 1,254 subjects from 6 global collaborators. The repertoires were released in a freely available public database intended as a resource for research on the immune response to SARS-CoV-2. Subjects who had been exposed to COVID-19, were actively infected with it, or had recovered from it provided the deeply sampled blood TCRbeta repertoires that made up the dataset. What the research found in general, with its limitations: Clinical and demographic metadata were provided uncurated, with the amount varying by source and participant.

TCRbeta CDR3 regions were amplified from genomic DNA by means of the immunoSEQ Assay, a bias-controlled multiplex PCR. The source study handled its data this way. Within the assay, amplification of reference gene primers was used to estimate how many nucleated cells each sample contained. To quantify the absolute abundance of each unique TCRbeta CDR3 rearrangement, sequence reads were collapsed and filtered. Productive Simpson clonality was computed per sample as the square root of Simpson's diversity index over productive rearrangements. TCRdb stores this immuneACCESS table with in-frame sequences only. Part of the clones is absent; in the studies checked, under half of the shortfall reflects unresolved V genes, and no reason is known for the rest. The V and J calls and clone size were taken over from that table, and D and trimming were inferred from the DNA. Counted in this sample were tens of thousands of clones; 88% of them appeared once. The ten largest clones take up approximately 3.9% of the sample.

Collaborating institutions collected whole blood in K2EDTA tubes following their own protocols. Collaborator samples were shipped for TCRbeta analysis as frozen whole blood, isolated PBMCs, or DNA extracted from either sample type. The germline V gene gives CDR1 as MRHNA and CDR2 as SNTAGT. Inclusive of the bounding cysteine and phenylalanine, the CDR3 is 14 residues long. CDR3 DNA only is kept here, 42 bases in frame from base 1. The junction shows trimming of 7 bases on V and 4 bases on J, and the gene matches do not reach 4 bases of it. The sample was peripheral blood. This sequence originates from a man between 65 and 79 years old with acute or convalescent COVID-19. The rearranged chain carries TRBV6-4 and TRBJ1-5; TRBD1 lines up with 10 middle nucleotides. Here the CDR3 is given as CASMDRGFNQPQHF. The nucleotide sequence reads TGTGCCAGCATGGACAGGGGGTTTAATCAGCCCCAGCATTTT.